A selection of T cell receptor beta chains follows, all from one sample in a study of cytotoxic CD8 clonotypes in ibrutinib-treated CLL. Sequencing was performed with immunoSEQ multiplex PCR; in TCRdb, only in-frame clones are kept and a portion is missing. The sample lists around 140,000 clones, around 81% seen once, with 6.5% to 8% in the top ten. This specimen consisted of PBMCs, obtained after 36 months of ibrutinib treatment. The receptor set was obtained from a human donor with chronic lymphocytic leukemia. Both conserved end residues are part of each CDR3.

V	J	CDR3
TRBV28	TRBJ1-2	CASRRTGEGGYTF
TRBV5-1	TRBJ2-3	CASSFLAGSTDTQYF
TRBV9	TRBJ2-2	CASSVGGQNTGELFF
TRBV6-5	TRBJ2-1	CASSFGPYNEQFF
TRBV28	TRBJ1-6	CASSFQSSYNSPLHF
TRBV6-6	TRBJ2-7	CASSWLAVKYEQYF
TRBV28	TRBJ2-7	CASAWGAYEQYF
TRBV5-1	TRBJ1-6	CASSLAGLRYNSPLHF
TRBV27	TRBJ2-7	CASSFGPRWEQYF
TRBV7-3	TRBJ2-3	CASSLNLDYNTQYF
TRBV23-1	TRBJ2-7	CASSQWGLSSYEQYF
TRBV29-1	TRBJ2-7	CSVEYQGASEQYF
TRBV9	TRBJ2-2	CASSGRAKGTGELFF
TRBV15	TRBJ1-3	CATSRDLGSGNTIYF
TRBV18	TRBJ2-3	CASSPGLAGGFGTDTQYF
TRBV29-1	TRBJ2-1	CSVEQSSYNEQFF
TRBV28	TRBJ1-5	CASSFSGNRRNQPQHF
TRBV7-7	TRBJ2-1	CASSHLAGDQFF
TRBV9	TRBJ1-3	CASSVATGTGTGNTIYF
TRBV11-2	TRBJ2-7	CASSPRGRSSYEQYF
TRBV11-2	TRBJ2-1	CASSPIRRYNEQFF
TRBV29-1	TRBJ2-1	CSVEFPSGSFEQFF
TRBV4-1	TRBJ2-6	CASSPPGTGLSGANVLTF
TRBV28	TRBJ2-3	CASSSPAAGGHGDTQYF
TRBV11-3	TRBJ2-3	CASSVRSDTQYF
TRBV2	TRBJ2-5	CASRPGTYGETQYF
TRBV7-3	TRBJ1-2	CASSRQGEGGYTF
TRBV30	TRBJ2-1	CAWSALAGNEQFF
TRBV12-5	TRBJ1-2	CASGLAHNYGYTF
TRBV7-8	TRBJ2-7	CASSFRTGNYEQYF
TRBV30	TRBJ2-7	CAWSSPLAGGVEQYF
TRBV5-1	TRBJ2-7	CASSLTSGRAQEQYF
TRBV5-6	TRBJ2-3	CASSPSTDTQYF
TRBV6-6	TRBJ2-5	CASSFPSGGQETQYF
TRBV7-3	TRBJ2-1	CASRQTSGGLNEQFF
TRBV19	TRBJ2-1	CASSPGNEQFF
TRBV30	TRBJ2-3	CAWSPTTSTDTQYF
TRBV5-4	TRBJ2-5	CASSLAGGETQYF
TRBV5-5	TRBJ1-5	CASSPTDYSNQPQHF
TRBV7-9	TRBJ1-3	CASSLRGQMRSGNTIYF
TRBV30	TRBJ2-4	CAWIAQGKNIQYF
TRBV6-1	TRBJ2-7	CASRPLAGVAYEQYF
TRBV6-1	TRBJ1-5	CASKGATSNQPQHF
TRBV7-9	TRBJ2-7	CASSSGLTAGEQYF
TRBV12-1	TRBJ2-5	CASSTRLAGGGQETQYF
TRBV2	TRBJ2-7	CASNKGQGVGEQYF
TRBV9	TRBJ1-4	CASSPHTGTNEKLFF
TRBV5-6	TRBJ2-7	CASSLGGSSYEQYF
TRBV6-1	TRBJ2-7	CASSEWTRDYEQYF
TRBV7-3	TRBJ2-3	CASSPLTGVGTDTQYF
TRBV19	TRBJ2-3	CASTRRELAGAVGHTDTQYF
TRBV4-2	TRBJ2-1	CASSQGLAGGGSYNEQFF
TRBV7-7	TRBJ2-5	CASSIRAAEKTQYF
TRBV5-6	TRBJ2-3	CASSSLTETDTQYF
TRBV6-1	TRBJ1-3	CASSERYGNTIYF
TRBV27	TRBJ2-1	CASSSSGVGYNEQFF
TRBV28	TRBJ2-7	CASSFPQGAVNEQYF
TRBV30	TRBJ2-5	CAWSVPNQETQYF
TRBV29-1	TRBJ1-1	CSASWSLGNTEAFF
TRBV5-1	TRBJ1-2	CASNPTGSPNYGYTF